Below, one T cell receptor beta chain is given with its context. The data were obtained in a study of T-cell memory formation after mild COVID-19. On the study more broadly: TCR clusters were largely donor specific.

Each CDR3 protein is one row after TCRdb ran MiXCR on the 5' RACE reads. The sample holds roughly 580,000 distinct CDR3 sequences, more than 15% seen once. This CDR3 region has 13 residues. Germline V gene sequence: CDR1 SGHDT, CDR2 YYEEEE. V shed 0 bases and J shed 6 bases, with 9 bases lying between them. Sequencing was carried out using PBMCs or a T cell subset sorted from them (not recorded which). This clonotype was sampled from an adult woman who had mild COVID-19 (a few samples of this study predate the infection). Cell type and time point are not known. V and J are TRBV5-6 and TRBJ1-1; D is ambiguous. The DNA for the CDR3 is TGTGCCAGCAGCTTGGATAGGTTAGCTGAAGCTTTCTTT. It is translated as CASSLDRLAEAFF.